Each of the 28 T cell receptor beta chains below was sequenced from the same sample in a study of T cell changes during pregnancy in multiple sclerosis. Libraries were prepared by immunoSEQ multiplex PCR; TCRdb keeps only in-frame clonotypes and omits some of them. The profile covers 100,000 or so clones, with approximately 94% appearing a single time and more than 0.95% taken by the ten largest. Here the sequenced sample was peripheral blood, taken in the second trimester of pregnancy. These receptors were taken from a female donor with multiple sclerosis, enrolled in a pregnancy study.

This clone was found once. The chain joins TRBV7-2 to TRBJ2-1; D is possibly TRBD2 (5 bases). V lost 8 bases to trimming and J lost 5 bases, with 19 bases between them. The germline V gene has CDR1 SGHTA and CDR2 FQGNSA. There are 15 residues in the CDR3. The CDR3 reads CASSWTAVKNNEQFF. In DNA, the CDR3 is TGTGCCAGCTCTTGGACTGCCGTTAAAAACAATGAGCAGTTCTTC.

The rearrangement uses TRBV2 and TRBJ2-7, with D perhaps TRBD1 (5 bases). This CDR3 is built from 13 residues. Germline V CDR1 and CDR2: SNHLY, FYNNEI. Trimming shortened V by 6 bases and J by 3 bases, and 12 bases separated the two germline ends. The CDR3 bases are TGTGCCAGCAGCCGGGCGACAGACTACGAGCAGTACTTC. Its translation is CASSRATDYEQYF. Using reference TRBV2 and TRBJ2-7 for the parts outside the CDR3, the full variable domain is EPEVTQTPSHQVTQMGQEVILRCVPISNHLYFYWYRQILGQKVEFLVSFYNNEISEKSEIFDDQFSVERPDGSNFTLKIRSTKLEDSAMYFCASSRATDYEQYFGPGTRLTVT.

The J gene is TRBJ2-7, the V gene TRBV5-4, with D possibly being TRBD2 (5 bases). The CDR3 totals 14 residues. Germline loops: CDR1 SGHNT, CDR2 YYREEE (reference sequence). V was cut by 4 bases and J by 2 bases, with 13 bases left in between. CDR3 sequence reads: CASSANGGTYEQYF. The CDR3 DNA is TGTGCCAGCAGCGCAAACGGAGGAACCTACGAGCAGTACTTC. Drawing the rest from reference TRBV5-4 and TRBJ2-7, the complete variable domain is ETGVTQSPTHLIKTRGQQVTLRCSSQSGHNTVSWYQQALGQGPQFIFQYYREEENGRGNFPPRFSGLQFPNYSSELNVNALELDDSALYLCASSANGGTYEQYFGPGTRLTVT.

The CDR3 nucleotides read TGCGCCAGCAGCTTGGGCAGGGGGTCCGGGGAGCTGTTTTTT. Translating gives CASSLGRGSGELFF. The rearrangement joins TRBV5-1 to TRBJ2-2; the match to TRBD1 covers 7 bases. V was pared by 0 bases and J by 6 bases, with 2 bases of the junction left unmatched. In germline, CDR1 is SGHRS, CDR2 YFSETQ. The CDR3 covers 14 residues.

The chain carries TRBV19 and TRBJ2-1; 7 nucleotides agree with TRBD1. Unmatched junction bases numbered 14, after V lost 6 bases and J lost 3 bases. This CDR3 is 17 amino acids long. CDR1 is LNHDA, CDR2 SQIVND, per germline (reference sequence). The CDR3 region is CASSPGPDRVNYNEQFF. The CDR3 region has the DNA TGTGCCAGTAGCCCTGGCCCCGACAGGGTAAACTACAATGAGCAGTTCTTC. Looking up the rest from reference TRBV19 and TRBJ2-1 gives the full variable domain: DGGITQSPKYLFRKEGQNVTLSCEQNLNHDAMYWYRQDPGQGLRLIYYSQIVNDFQKGDIAEGYSVSREKKESFPLTVTSAQKNPTAFYLCASSPGPDRVNYNEQFFGPGTRLTVL.

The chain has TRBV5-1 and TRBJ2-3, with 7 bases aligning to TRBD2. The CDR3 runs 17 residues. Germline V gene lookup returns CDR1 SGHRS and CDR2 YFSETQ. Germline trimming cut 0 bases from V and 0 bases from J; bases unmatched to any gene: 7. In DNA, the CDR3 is TGCGCCAGCAGCTTGGGAGGGACTACCCAAAGCACAGATACGCAGTATTTT. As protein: CASSLGGTTQSTDTQYF.

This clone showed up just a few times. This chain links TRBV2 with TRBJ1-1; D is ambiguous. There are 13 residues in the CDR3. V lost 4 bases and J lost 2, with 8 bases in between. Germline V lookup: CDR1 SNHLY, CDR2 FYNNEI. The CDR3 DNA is TGTGCCAGCAGTGTTCAGATTAACACTGAAGCTTTCTTT. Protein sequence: CASSVQINTEAFF.

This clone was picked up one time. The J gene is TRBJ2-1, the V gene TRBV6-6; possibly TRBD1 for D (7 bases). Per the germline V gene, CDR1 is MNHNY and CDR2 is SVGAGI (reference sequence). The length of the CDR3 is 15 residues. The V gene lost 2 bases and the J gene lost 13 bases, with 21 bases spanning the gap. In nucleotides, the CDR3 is TGTGCCAGCAGTTACCGGCCTGGAGGGGGCCCGCCCCAGTTCTTC. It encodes CASSYRPGGGPPQFF.

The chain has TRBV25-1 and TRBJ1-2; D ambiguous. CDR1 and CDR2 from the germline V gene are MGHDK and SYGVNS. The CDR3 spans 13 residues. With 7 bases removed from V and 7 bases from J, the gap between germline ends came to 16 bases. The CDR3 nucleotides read TGTGCCAGCACTGGAGGGTACCACCGTGGCTACACCTTC. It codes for CASTGGYHRGYTF.

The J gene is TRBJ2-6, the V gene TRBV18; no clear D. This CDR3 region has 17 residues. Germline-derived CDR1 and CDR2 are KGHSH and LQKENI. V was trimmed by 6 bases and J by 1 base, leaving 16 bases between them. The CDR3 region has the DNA TGTGCCAGCTCCCCATCTCCTGTAGAGTCTGGGGCCAACGTCCTGACTTTC. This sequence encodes CASSPSPVESGANVLTF.

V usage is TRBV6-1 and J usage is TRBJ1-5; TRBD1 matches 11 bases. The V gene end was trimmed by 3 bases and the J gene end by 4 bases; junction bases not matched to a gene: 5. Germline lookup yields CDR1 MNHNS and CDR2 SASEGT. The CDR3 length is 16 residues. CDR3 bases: TGTGCCAGCAGTGACGTAGGACAGGGGGCGAATCAGCCCCAGCATTTT. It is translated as CASSDVGQGANQPQHF.

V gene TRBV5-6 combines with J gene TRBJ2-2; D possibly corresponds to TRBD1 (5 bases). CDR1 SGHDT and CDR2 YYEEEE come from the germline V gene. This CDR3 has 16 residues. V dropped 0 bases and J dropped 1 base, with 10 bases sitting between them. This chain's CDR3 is CASSLAGLVNTGELFF. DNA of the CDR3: TGTGCCAGCAGCTTGGCAGGGTTAGTGAACACCGGGGAGCTGTTTTTT.

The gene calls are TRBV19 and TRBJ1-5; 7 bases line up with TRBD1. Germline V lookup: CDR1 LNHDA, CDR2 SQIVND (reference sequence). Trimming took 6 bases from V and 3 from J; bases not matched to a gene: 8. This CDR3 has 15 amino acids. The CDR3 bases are TGTGCCAGTAGAAAGTCCGGGACAGACAATCAGCCCCAGCATTTT. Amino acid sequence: CASRKSGTDNQPQHF.

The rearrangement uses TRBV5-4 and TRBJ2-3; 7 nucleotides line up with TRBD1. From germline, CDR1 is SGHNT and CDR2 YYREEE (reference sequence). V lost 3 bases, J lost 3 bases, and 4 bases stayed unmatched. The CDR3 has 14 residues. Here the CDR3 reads CASSYRGETDTQYF. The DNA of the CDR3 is TGTGCCAGCAGCTACAGGGGTGAGACAGATACGCAGTATTTT.

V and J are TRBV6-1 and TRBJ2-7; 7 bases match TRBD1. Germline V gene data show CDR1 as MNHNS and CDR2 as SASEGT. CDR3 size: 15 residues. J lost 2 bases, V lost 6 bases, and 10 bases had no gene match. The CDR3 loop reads CASSLRQGAAYEQYF. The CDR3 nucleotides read TGTGCCAGCAGCCTCAGACAGGGTGCAGCCTACGAGCAGTACTTC.

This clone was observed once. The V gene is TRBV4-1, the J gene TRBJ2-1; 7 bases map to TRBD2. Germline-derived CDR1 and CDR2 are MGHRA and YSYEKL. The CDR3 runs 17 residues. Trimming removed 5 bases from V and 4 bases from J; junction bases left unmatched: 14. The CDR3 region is CASSNSRLADLYNEQFF. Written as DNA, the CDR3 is TGCGCCAGCAGCAACAGCCGCCTAGCGGATCTTTACAATGAGCAGTTCTTC.

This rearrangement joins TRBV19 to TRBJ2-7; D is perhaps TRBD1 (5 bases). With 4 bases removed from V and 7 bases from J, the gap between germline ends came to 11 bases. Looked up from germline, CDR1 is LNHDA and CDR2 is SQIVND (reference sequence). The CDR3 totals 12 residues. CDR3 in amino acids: CASSKGIGEQYF. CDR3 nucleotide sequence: TGTGCCAGTAGTAAGGGGATTGGAGAGCAGTACTTC.

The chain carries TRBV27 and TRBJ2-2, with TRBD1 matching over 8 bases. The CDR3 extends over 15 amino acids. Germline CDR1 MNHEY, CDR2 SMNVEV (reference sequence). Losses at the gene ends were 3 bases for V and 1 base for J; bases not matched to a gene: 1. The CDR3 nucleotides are TGTGCCAGCAGTTTCGGACAGGGGAACACCGGGGAGCTGTTTTTT. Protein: CASSFGQGNTGELFF.

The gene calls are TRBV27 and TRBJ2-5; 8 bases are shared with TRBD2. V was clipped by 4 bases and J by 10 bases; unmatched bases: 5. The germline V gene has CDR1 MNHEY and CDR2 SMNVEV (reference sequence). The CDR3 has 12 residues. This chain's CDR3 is CASSSTRGGQYF. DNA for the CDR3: TGTGCCAGCAGTTCGACCCGGGGGGGCCAGTACTTC.

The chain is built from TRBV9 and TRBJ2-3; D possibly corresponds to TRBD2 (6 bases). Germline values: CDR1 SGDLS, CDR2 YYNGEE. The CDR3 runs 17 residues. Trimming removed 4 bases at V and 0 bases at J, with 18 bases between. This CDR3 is CASSLPPGGPSTDTQYF. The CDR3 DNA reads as TGTGCCAGCAGCCTCCCCCCCGGGGGTCCTAGCACAGATACGCAGTATTTT.

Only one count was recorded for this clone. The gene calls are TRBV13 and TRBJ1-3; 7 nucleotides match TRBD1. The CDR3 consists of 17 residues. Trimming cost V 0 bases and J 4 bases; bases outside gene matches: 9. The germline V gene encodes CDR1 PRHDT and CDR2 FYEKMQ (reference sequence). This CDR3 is CASSLGQGWRSGNTIYF. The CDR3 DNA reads TGTGCCAGCAGCTTAGGACAGGGGTGGAGGTCGGGAAACACCATATATTTT.

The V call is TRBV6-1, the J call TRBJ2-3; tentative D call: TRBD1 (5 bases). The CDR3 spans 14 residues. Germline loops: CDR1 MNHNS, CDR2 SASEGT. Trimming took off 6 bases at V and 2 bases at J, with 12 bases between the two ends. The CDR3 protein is CASSPQGDTDTQYF. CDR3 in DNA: TGTGCCAGCAGCCCCCAGGGTGACACAGATACGCAGTATTTT.

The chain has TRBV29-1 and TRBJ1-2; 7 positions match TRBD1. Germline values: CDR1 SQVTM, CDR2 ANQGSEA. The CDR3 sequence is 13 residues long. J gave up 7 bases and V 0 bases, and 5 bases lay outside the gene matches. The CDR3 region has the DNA TGCAGCGTTGAAGATCACAGGGGCTCTGGCTACACCTTC. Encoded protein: CSVEDHRGSGYTF.

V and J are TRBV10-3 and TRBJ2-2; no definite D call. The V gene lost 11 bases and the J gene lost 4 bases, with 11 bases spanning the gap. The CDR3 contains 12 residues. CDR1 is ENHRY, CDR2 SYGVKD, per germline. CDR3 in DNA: TGTGCCTCCAGAACAGTCACCGGGGAGCTGTTTTTT. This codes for CASRTVTGELFF.

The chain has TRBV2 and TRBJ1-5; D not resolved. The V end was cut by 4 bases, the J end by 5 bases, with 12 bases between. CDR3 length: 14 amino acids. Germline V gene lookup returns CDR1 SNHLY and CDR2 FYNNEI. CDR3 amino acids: CASSVVSVDQPQHF. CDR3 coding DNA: TGTGCCAGCAGTGTGGTGAGCGTAGATCAGCCCCAGCATTTT.

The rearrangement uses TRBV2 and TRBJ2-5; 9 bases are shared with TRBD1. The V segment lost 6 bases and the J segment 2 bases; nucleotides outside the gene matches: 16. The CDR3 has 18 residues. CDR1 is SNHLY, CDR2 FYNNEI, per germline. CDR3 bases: TGTGCCAGCAGGAGGGGGCTCCGACAGGGGGTGATTCAAGAGACCCAGTACTTC. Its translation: CASRRGLRQGVIQETQYF. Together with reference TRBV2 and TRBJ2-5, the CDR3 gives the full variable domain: EPEVTQTPSHQVTQMGQEVILRCVPISNHLYFYWYRQILGQKVEFLVSFYNNEISEKSEIFDDQFSVERPDGSNFTLKIRSTKLEDSAMYFCASRRGLRQGVIQETQYFGPGTRLLVL.

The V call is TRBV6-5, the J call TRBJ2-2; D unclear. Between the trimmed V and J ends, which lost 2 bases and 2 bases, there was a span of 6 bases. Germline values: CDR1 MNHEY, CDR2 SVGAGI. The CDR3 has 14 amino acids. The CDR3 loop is CASSYGPNTGELFF. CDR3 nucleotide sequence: TGTGCCAGCAGTTACGGGCCAAACACCGGGGAGCTGTTTTTT.

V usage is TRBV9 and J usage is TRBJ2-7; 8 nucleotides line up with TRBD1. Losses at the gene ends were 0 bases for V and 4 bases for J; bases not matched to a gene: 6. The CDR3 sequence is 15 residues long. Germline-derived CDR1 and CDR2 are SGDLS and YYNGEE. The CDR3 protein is CASSVGGQGAYEQYF. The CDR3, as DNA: TGTGCCAGCAGCGTAGGAGGACAGGGAGCGTACGAGCAGTACTTC.